The 30 T cell receptor beta chains below were found in one sample sequenced in a study of blood T cell repertoires in COVID-19. Data came from immunoSEQ multiplex PCR; TCRdb stores just in-frame clones and leaves some out. Of about 190,000 clones detected, roughly 80% appear once; the ten largest clones hold about 4.9%. Sequencing input: peripheral blood. The receptors come from a woman younger than 45 with acute or convalescent COVID-19.

The chain has TRBV5-6 and TRBJ2-7; 7 nucleotides align to TRBD1. V was clipped by 1 base and J by 6 bases; unmatched bases: 7. The CDR3 runs 14 residues. Germline CDR1 SGHDT, CDR2 YYEEEE. The CDR3, as DNA: TGTGCCAGCAGCTTGACAGGGGTGATCGGCGAGCAGTACTTC. Translating it yields CASSLTGVIGEQYF.

The chain employs TRBV2 and TRBJ1-4, with TRBD1 identical over 8 bases. The CDR3 spans 15 residues. V shed 7 bases and J 6 bases; nucleotides not matched to a gene: 10. CDR1 is SNHLY and CDR2 is FYNNEI in the germline V gene. The chain's CDR3 is CASTKTGEEDEKLFF. CDR3 sequence (DNA): TGTGCCAGCACCAAGACAGGGGAGGAAGATGAAAAACTGTTTTTT.

The chain links TRBV6-5 to TRBJ2-3; 12 bases match TRBD2. From germline, CDR1 is MNHEY and CDR2 SVGAGI. The CDR3 covers 14 residues. With 6 bases clipped from V and 5 bases from J, the junction kept 3 bases outside the gene matches. CDR3 nucleotide sequence: TGTGCCAGCAGGCCGACTAGCGGGGGAGATACGCAGTATTTT. Protein product: CASRPTSGGDTQYF.

This clone showed up just once. One end of the junction varies from germline; a read error may be responsible. The rearrangement joins TRBV5-1 to TRBJ1-2; possibly TRBD1 for D (5 bases). Germline V gives CDR1 SGHRS, CDR2 YFSETQ. The CDR3 contains 16 residues. The CDR3 region has the DNA TGCGCCAGCAGCCCCGCCTTTGACAGAGTACTCTATGGTTACACCTTC. Protein product: CASSPAFDRVLYGYTF.

The V gene is TRBV5-1, the J gene TRBJ2-5; a possible D gene is TRBD2 (5 bases). V shed 6 bases and J shed 13 bases, with 19 bases lying between them. The CDR3 is made up of 12 amino acids. Germline V gives CDR1 SGHRS, CDR2 YFSETQ. CDR3 amino acids: CASTLKGAPRYF. The CDR3 coding sequence is TGCGCCAGCACCCTTAAGGGAGCACCCCGGTACTTC.

This chain links TRBV30 with TRBJ2-2; 9 bases match TRBD1. Looked up from germline, CDR1 is GTSNPN and CDR2 is SVGIG (reference sequence). V dropped 1 base and J dropped 5; count of bases not matched to a gene: 8. This CDR3 is built from 16 residues. Written as DNA, the CDR3 is TGTGCCTGGAGTGAATCACAGGGGGCAAGGACCGGGGAGCTGTTTTTT. Translation: CAWSESQGARTGELFF.

This chain links TRBV7-2 with TRBJ2-4, with 8 bases lining up with TRBD2. After removal of 5 bases from V and 5 bases from J, the junction contained 11 bases not matched to a gene. This CDR3 comprises 16 residues. Germline-derived CDR1 and CDR2 are SGHTA and FQGNSA. The chain's CDR3 is CASSLADRREENIQYF. The CDR3 nucleotides read TGTGCCAGCAGCCTCGCCGATAGGCGGGAGGAAAACATTCAGTACTTC.

This sequence joins TRBV11-2 and TRBJ2-3; D is unresolved. CDR3 length equals 17 residues. Trimming removed 2 bases at V and 2 bases at J, with 17 bases between. Germline CDR1 SGHAT, CDR2 FQNNGV. For the CDR3, the DNA is TGTGCCAGCAGCTTATTCGGAGAGGTGGCCTCCACAGATACGCAGTATTTT. Its protein is CASSLFGEVASTDTQYF.

V and J are TRBV5-1 and TRBJ1-6, with D maybe TRBD1 (6 bases). V lost 4 bases, J lost 0 bases, and 11 bases lay in between. CDR1 is SGHRS and CDR2 is YFSETQ in the germline V gene. This CDR3 comprises 16 residues. The DNA for the CDR3 is TGCGCCAGCAGCCTGAGGGGGAGCTCCTATAATTCACCCCTCCACTTT. Its protein is CASSLRGSSYNSPLHF. The whole variable domain, filled in from reference TRBV5-1 and TRBJ1-6, reads KAGVTQTPRYLIKTRGQQVTLSCSPISGHRSVSWYQQTPGQGLQFLFEYFSETQRNKGNFPGRFSGRQFSNSRSEMNVSTLELGDSALYLCASSLRGSSYNSPLHFGNGTRLTVT.

This chain joins TRBV30 and TRBJ2-7; TRBD1 is a possible D gene (5 bases). V was shortened by 0 bases and J by 5 bases, with 14 bases between the two germline ends. The CDR3 is 14 amino acids. Germline CDR1 reads GTSNPN; CDR2 reads SVGIG (reference sequence). In DNA, the CDR3 is TGTGCCTGGAGTGTGGGCCAGGGTAGAAACGAGCAGTACTTC. It codes for CAWSVGQGRNEQYF. The variable domain in full, completed from reference TRBV30 and TRBJ2-7, reads SQTIHQWPATLVQPVGSPLSLECTVEGTSNPNLYWYRQAAGRGLQLLFYSVGIGQISSEVPQNLSASRPQDRQFILSSKKLLLSDSGFYLCAWSVGQGRNEQYFGPGTRLTVT.

This chain connects TRBV5-1 to TRBJ1-5; D is unclear. V was trimmed by 4 bases and J by 7 bases, leaving 18 bases between them. Germline loops: CDR1 SGHRS, CDR2 YFSETQ. The length of the CDR3 is 15 residues. As DNA, the CDR3 is TGCGCCAGCAGCCCGGTCCCGGGAGCCCCGCAGCCCCAGCATTTT. Amino acids: CASSPVPGAPQPQHF.

This rearrangement joins TRBV5-6 to TRBJ2-4; D is uncertain. Germline V gene lookup returns CDR1 SGHDT and CDR2 YYEEEE. V lost 1 base and J lost 6, with 8 bases in between. The CDR3 consists of 13 residues. The DNA for the CDR3 is TGTGCCAGCAGCTTGAGCGATCCAAACATTCAGTACTTC. Protein sequence: CASSLSDPNIQYF.

The sample holds one count of this clone. The gene calls are TRBV30 and TRBJ2-5; 9 positions match TRBD1. The germline CDR1 and CDR2 sequences are GTSNPN and SVGIG (reference sequence). V shed 4 bases and J 5 bases; nucleotides not matched to a gene: 5. The CDR3 extends over 13 amino acids. The CDR3 here is CAWNTGGEETQYF. The CDR3 DNA reads as TGTGCCTGGAACACAGGGGGCGAGGAGACCCAGTACTTC.

The chain carries TRBV28 and TRBJ2-6, with D perhaps TRBD1 (5 bases). CDR1 MDHEN and CDR2 SYDVKM come from the germline V gene. The ends were cut back, 2 bases at V and 2 bases at J, with 7 bases in the middle. This CDR3 comprises 15 residues. CDR3 residues: CASSLPGPGANVLTF. CDR3 nucleotide sequence: TGTGCCAGCAGTTTACCAGGGCCTGGGGCCAACGTCCTGACTTTC.

V gene TRBV7-9 combines with J gene TRBJ2-1, with unresolved D. CDR1 and CDR2 from the germline V gene are SEHNR and FQNEAQ (reference sequence). The CDR3 loop spans 12 amino acids. V was pared by 5 bases and J by 8 bases, with 10 bases between. The CDR3 DNA follows: TGTGCCAGCAGCCCAGGTATTTATGAGCAGTTCTTC. Its translation is CASSPGIYEQFF.

The table lists this clone with a few counts. The V gene is TRBV11-2, the J gene TRBJ2-7; D possibly corresponds to TRBD2 (5 bases). The CDR3 is 15 residues long. V lost 2 bases, J lost 2 bases, and 13 bases lay in between. Germline lookup yields CDR1 SGHAT and CDR2 FQNNGV. The CDR3 protein is CASSLKAGQTYEQYF. Here the CDR3 DNA reads TGTGCCAGCAGCTTAAAGGCGGGCCAAACCTACGAGCAGTACTTC.

The chain uses TRBV27 and TRBJ1-2; unclear D gene. The CDR3 is 18 residues long. Germline CDR1 reads MNHEY; CDR2 reads SMNVEV (reference sequence). V lost 7 bases, J lost 4 bases, and 28 bases lay in between. CDR3 sequence: CASTTRNPGGEGSYGYTF. The CDR3 region has the DNA TGTGCCAGCACCACTAGAAACCCCGGCGGCGAAGGGAGCTATGGCTACACCTTC.

The chain is built from TRBV5-4 and TRBJ1-3, with 12 bases aligning to TRBD1. This CDR3 spans 17 amino acids. V dropped 3 bases and J dropped 0; count of bases not matched to a gene: 4. Germline loops: CDR1 SGHNT, CDR2 YYREEE (reference sequence). The CDR3 nucleotides are TGTGCCAGCAGCTCGGGACAGGGGGCTCCCTCTGGAAACACCATATATTTT. It yields the protein CASSSGQGAPSGNTIYF.

Only a few counts were recorded for this clone. The gene calls are TRBV11-3 and TRBJ2-1; 7 nucleotides align to TRBD2. V shed 5 bases, J shed 0 bases, and the junction held 13 bases outside the gene matches. The germline gives CDR1 SGHNT, CDR2 YENEEA. The CDR3 runs 18 residues. CDR3 bases: TGTGCCAGCAGCCAGCGTAGTCGCGGGGGATCCTCCTACAATGAGCAGTTCTTC. Its protein is CASSQRSRGGSSYNEQFF.

This clone has just one count. This sequence joins TRBV14 and TRBJ1-2, with TRBD1 identical over 7 bases. After removal of 3 bases from V and 7 bases from J, the junction contained 2 bases not matched to a gene. This CDR3 spans 12 amino acids. Per the germline V gene, CDR1 is SGHDN and CDR2 is FVKESK. This CDR3 reads CASSQTGFGYTF. CDR3 DNA sequence: TGTGCCAGCAGCCAGACAGGGTTTGGCTACACCTTC.

The rearrangement joins TRBV7-2 to TRBJ1-5; 9 bases fit TRBD1. CDR3 length equals 16 residues. The V segment lost 1 base and the J segment 0 bases; nucleotides outside the gene matches: 1. Germline V lookup: CDR1 SGHTA, CDR2 FQGNSA. The chain's CDR3 is CASSLVQGASNQPQHF. The CDR3, as DNA: TGTGCCAGCAGCTTAGTACAGGGGGCTAGCAATCAGCCCCAGCATTTT.

The J gene is TRBJ2-7, the V gene TRBV28; 7 bases agree with TRBD1. This CDR3 comprises 18 residues. CDR1 is MDHEN and CDR2 is SYDVKM in the germline V gene. V gave up 4 bases and J gave up 0 bases; unmatched junction bases: 15. CDR3 region: CASSSTGRQGPSSYEQYF. The DNA for the CDR3 is TGTGCCAGCAGTTCTACGGGAAGACAGGGCCCGAGCTCCTACGAGCAGTACTTC.

The chain uses TRBV5-4 and TRBJ1-1; 9 bases align to TRBD1. CDR3 length: 18 residues. The germline CDR1 and CDR2 sequences are SGHNT and YYREEE (reference sequence). Unmatched junction bases numbered 15, after V lost 1 base and J lost 5 bases. The CDR3, as DNA: TGTGCCAGCAGCTTGACGTATTCTGCGGACAGGGGTGGGACTGAAGCTTTCTTT. This gives the protein CASSLTYSADRGGTEAFF.

The V and J genes are TRBV19 and TRBJ2-2, with 8 positions matching TRBD2. The CDR3 runs to 17 residues. After removal of 9 bases from V and 1 base from J, the junction contained 13 bases not matched to a gene. Germline-derived CDR1 and CDR2 are LNHDA and SQIVND (reference sequence). CDR3 sequence reads: CASSRRASGQNTGELFF. In nucleotides, the CDR3 is TGTGCCAGCTCCAGGAGGGCTAGCGGGCAGAACACCGGGGAGCTGTTTTTT.

The V gene is TRBV7-2, the J gene TRBJ2-7; D perhaps matches TRBD2 (5 bases). V was shortened by 1 base and J by 0 bases, with 13 bases between the two germline ends. The germline gives CDR1 SGHTA, CDR2 FQGNSA. This CDR3 has 16 amino acids. This CDR3 is CASSLGPTGSSYEQYF. The CDR3 DNA reads TGTGCCAGCAGCTTAGGGCCGACTGGGAGCTCCTACGAGCAGTACTTC.

The chain carries TRBV7-9 and TRBJ2-1; TRBD2 matches 11 bases. The CDR3 runs to 15 residues. Germline CDR1 and CDR2: SEHNR and FQNEAQ (reference sequence). The trim removed 5 bases at V and 7 bases at J, leaving 7 bases unmatched. CDR3 nucleotide sequence: TGTGCCAGCAGCCGTCTAGCGGGAGGACGAAATGAGCAGTTCTTC. Protein sequence: CASSRLAGGRNEQFF.

This rearrangement joins TRBV28 to TRBJ2-7, with 7 nucleotides matching TRBD2. This CDR3 has 15 amino acids. Unmatched junction bases numbered 8, after V lost 6 bases and J lost 0 bases. Germline V gene data show CDR1 as MDHEN and CDR2 as SYDVKM. The CDR3 spells CASRIGTISSYEQYF. For the CDR3, the DNA is TGTGCCAGCAGGATTGGGACTATCAGCTCCTACGAGCAGTACTTC.

The chain uses TRBV14 and TRBJ2-1; possible D gene TRBD2, 6 bases. This CDR3 contains 14 residues. The germline CDR1 and CDR2 sequences are SGHDN and FVKESK. V was clipped by 2 bases and J by 6 bases, with 11 bases between them. The CDR3 bases are TGTGCCAGCAGCCAACGGGAGAGGGGCAATGAGCAGTTCTTC. Translation: CASSQRERGNEQFF.

J is TRBJ1-2 and V is TRBV5-4; D remains ambiguous. Germline CDR1 SGHNT, CDR2 YYREEE (reference sequence). Deletions cut 0 bases from V and 8 bases from J, with 14 bases between. The CDR3 is 14 residues long. This CDR3 is CASSLVGEAWGYTF. In nucleotides, the CDR3 is TGTGCCAGCAGCTTGGTCGGGGAGGCCTGGGGCTACACCTTC.

This clone appeared once. V and J are TRBV28 and TRBJ1-4, with 8 bases identical to TRBD1. CDR3 length: 16 residues. Germline CDR1 reads MDHEN; CDR2 reads SYDVKM. The V and J ends lost 6 bases and 2 bases, in that order; junction bases with no gene match: 8. CDR3 nucleotides: TGTGCCAGCAGCCAGGGGGCGGGGGCTACTAATGAAAAACTGTTTTTT. Amino acid sequence: CASSQGAGATNEKLFF.